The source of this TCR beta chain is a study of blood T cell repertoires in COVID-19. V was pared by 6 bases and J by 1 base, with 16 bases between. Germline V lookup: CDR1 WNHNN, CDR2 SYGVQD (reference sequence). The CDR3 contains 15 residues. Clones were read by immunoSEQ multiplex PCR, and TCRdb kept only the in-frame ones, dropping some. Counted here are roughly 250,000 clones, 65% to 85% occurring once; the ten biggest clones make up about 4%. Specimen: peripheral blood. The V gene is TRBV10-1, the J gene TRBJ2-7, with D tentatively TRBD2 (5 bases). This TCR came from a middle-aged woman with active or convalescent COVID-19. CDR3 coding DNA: TGCGCCAGCAGCCTCCTCAGCGGCCAGTCCTACGAGCAGTACTTC. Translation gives CASSLLSGQSYEQYF.